This TCR beta chain came from a study of shared clonotypes between healthy human individuals. Study results and limitations: A reduction in generation probabilities was seen for non-shared clonotypes relative to those shared by all four donors. Estimated clonotype richness was generally higher in naive than memory subsets.

TCRdb keeps only in-frame clones here, not all; method: immunoSEQ multiplex PCR. The sample contains millions of clones, 90% to 95% of which appear only once. Trimming pared 1 base from V and 5 bases from J, leaving 12 bases between. The CDR3 is 16 residues long. The V gene's germline CDR1 is MNHNS and CDR2 SASEGT. Of note for this clone: Its antigen is not identified.

The TCR sequence derives from a man between 18 and 29 years old in good health. Sequencing input: naive CD4+ T cells sorted from blood. Subset denoted: CD45RA+ positively selected. The V gene is TRBV6-1, the J gene TRBJ1-6, with D possibly being TRBD1 (6 bases). The CDR3 region has the DNA TGTGCCAGCAGTGAAGTGGCAGGGGCGAATAATTCACCCCTCCACTTT. It encodes CASSEVAGANNSPLHF.